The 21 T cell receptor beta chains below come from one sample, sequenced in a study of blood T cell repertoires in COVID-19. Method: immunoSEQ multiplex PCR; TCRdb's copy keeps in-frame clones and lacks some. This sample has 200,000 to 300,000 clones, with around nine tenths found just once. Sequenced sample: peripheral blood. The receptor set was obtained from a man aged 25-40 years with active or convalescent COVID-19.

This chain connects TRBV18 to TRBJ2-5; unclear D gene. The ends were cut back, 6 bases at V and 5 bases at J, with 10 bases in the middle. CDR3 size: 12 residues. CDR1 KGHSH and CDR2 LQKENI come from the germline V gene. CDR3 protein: CASSSMVETQYF. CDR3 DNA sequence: TGTGCCAGCTCGTCTATGGTGGAGACCCAGTACTTC.

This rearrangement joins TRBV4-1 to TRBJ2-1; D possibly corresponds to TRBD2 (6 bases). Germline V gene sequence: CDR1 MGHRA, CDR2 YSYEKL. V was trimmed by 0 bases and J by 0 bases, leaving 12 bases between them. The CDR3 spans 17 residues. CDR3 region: CASSQEISGGSYNEQFF. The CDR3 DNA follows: TGCGCCAGCAGCCAAGAGATTAGCGGCGGCTCCTACAATGAGCAGTTCTTC.

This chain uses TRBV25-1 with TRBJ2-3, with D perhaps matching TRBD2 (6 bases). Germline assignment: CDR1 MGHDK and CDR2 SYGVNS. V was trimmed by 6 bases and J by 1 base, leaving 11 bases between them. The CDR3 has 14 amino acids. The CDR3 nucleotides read TGTGCCAGCAGGGGCGGGGCCGGCACAGATACGCAGTATTTT. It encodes CASRGGAGTDTQYF.

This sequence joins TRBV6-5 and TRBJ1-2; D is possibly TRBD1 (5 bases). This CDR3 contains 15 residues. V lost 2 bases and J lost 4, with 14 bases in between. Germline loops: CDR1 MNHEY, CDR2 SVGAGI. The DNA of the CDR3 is TGTGCCAGCAGTTACACCCCGGGACTTCTCTATGGCTACACCTTC. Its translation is CASSYTPGLLYGYTF.

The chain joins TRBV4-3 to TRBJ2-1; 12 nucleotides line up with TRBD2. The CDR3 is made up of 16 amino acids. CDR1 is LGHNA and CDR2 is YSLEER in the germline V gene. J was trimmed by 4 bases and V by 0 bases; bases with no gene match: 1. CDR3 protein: CASSQETSGGYNEQFF. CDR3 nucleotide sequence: TGCGCCAGCAGCCAAGAGACTAGCGGGGGATACAATGAGCAGTTCTTC.

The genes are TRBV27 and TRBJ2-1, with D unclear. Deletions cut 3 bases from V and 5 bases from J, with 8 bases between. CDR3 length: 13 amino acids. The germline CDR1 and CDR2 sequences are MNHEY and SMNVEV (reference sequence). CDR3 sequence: CASSLAVNNEQFF. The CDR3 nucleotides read TGTGCCAGCAGTTTGGCAGTCAACAATGAGCAGTTCTTC.

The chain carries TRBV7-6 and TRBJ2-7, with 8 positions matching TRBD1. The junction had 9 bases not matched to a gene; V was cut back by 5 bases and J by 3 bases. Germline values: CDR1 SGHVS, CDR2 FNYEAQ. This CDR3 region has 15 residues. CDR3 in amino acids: CASSAWTGRYYEQYF. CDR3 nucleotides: TGTGCCAGCAGCGCTTGGACAGGGAGATACTACGAGCAGTACTTC.

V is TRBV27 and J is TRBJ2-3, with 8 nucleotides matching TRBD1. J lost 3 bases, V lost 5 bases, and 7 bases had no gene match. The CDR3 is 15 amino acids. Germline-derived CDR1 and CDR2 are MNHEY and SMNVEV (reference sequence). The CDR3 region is CASSEGTGWTDTQYF. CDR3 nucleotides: TGTGCCAGCAGTGAGGGGACAGGATGGACAGATACGCAGTATTTT.

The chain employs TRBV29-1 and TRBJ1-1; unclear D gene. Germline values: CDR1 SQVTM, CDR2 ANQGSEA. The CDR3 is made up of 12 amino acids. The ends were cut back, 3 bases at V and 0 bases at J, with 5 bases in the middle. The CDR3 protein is CSVDPLNTEAFF. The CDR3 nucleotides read TGCAGCGTTGACCCGTTGAACACTGAAGCTTTCTTT. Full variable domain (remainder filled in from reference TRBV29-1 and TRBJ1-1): SAVISQKPSRDICQRGTSLTIQCQVDSQVTMMFWYRQQPGQSLTLIATANQGSEATYESGFVIDKFPISRPNLTFSTLTVSNMSPEDSSIYLCSVDPLNTEAFFGQGTRLTVV.

The CDR3 nucleotides read TGTGCCAGCAGGAGGGGGCGCACTGAAGCTTTCTTT. It encodes CASRRGRTEAFF. This chain connects TRBV12-3 or TRBV12-4 to TRBJ1-1; 7 bases line up with TRBD1. The length of the CDR3 is 12 residues. V was clipped by 6 bases and J by 4 bases; unmatched bases: 2.

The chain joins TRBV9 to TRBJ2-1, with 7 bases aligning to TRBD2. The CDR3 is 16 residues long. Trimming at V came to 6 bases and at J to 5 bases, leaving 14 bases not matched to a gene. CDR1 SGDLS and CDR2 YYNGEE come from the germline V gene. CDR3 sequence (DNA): TGTGCCAGCACCCGTCTAGCGGACCCTGGAAACAATGAGCAGTTCTTC. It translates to CASTRLADPGNNEQFF.

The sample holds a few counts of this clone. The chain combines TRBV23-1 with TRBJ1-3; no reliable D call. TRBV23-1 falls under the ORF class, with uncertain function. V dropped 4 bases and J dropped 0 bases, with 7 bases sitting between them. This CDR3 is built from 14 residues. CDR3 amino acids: CASSLGDSGNTIYF. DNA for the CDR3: TGCGCCAGCAGTCTGGGAGACTCTGGAAACACCATATATTTT.

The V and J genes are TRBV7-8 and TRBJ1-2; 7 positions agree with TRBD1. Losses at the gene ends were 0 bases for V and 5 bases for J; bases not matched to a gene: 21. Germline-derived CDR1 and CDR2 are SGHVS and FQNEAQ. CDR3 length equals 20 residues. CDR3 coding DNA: TGTGCCAGCAGCTTAGCGTTGGTAGGGGGCGGTTCAAGAACCTTTTATGGCTACACCTTC. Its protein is CASSLALVGGGSRTFYGYTF. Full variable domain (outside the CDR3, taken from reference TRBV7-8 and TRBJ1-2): GAGVSQSPRYKVAKRGQDVALRCDPISGHVSLFWYQQALGQGPEFLTYFQNEAQLDKSGLPSDRFFAERPEGSVSTLKIQRTQQEDSAVYLCASSLALVGGGSRTFYGYTFGSGTRLTVV.

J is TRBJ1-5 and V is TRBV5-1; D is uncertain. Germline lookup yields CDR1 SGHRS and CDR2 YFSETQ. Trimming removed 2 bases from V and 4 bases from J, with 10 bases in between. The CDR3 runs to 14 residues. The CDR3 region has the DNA TGCGCCAGCAGCTTCATTGGAGGGAATCAGCCCCAGCATTTT. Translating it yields CASSFIGGNQPQHF.

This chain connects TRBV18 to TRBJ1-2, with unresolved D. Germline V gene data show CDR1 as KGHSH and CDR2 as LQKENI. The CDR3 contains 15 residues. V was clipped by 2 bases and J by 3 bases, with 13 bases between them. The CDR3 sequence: CASSPALGDHYGYTF. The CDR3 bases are TGTGCCAGCTCACCAGCGCTTGGAGACCACTATGGCTACACCTTC.

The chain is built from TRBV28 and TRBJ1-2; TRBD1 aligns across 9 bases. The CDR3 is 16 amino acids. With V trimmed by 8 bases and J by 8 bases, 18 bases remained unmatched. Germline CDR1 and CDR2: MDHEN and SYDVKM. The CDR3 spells CASRTGGYRGPGGYTF. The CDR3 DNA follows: TGTGCCAGCCGGACCGGGGGTTACAGGGGGCCGGGCGGCTACACCTTC.

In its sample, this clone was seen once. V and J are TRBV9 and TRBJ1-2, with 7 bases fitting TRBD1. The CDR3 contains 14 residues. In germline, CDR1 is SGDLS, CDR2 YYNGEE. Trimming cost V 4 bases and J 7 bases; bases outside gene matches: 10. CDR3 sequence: CASSQRQGISGYTF. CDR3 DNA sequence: TGTGCCAGCAGCCAGCGACAGGGTATCAGTGGCTACACCTTC.

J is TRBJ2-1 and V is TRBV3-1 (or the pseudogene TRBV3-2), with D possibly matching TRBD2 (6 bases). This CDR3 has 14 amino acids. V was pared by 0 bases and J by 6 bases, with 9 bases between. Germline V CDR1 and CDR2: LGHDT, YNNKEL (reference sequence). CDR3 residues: CASSQEGLSNEQFF. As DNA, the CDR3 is TGTGCCAGCAGCCAAGAAGGACTATCCAATGAGCAGTTCTTC.

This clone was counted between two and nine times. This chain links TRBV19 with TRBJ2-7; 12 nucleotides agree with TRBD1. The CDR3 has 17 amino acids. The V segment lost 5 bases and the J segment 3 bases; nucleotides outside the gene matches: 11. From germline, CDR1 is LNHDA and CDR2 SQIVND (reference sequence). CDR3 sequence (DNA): TGTGCCAGTAGTGAGGCAGCGGGGACAGGGGGCTTCTACGAGCAGTACTTC. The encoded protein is CASSEAAGTGGFYEQYF.

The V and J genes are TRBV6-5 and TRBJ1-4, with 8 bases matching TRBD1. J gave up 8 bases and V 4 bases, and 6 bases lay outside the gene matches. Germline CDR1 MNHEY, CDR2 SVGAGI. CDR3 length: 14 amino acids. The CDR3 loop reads CASSWGGTGEKLFF. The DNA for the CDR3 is TGTGCCAGCAGTTGGGGGGGGACAGGAGAAAAACTGTTTTTT.

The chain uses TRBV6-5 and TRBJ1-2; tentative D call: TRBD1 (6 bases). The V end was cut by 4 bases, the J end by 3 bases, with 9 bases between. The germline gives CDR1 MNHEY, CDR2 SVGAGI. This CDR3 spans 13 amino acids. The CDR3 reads CASSFQGYYGYTF. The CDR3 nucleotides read TGTGCCAGCAGTTTTCAGGGGTACTATGGCTACACCTTC.